Listed below are T cell receptor beta chains from one sample, sequenced in a study of cytomegalovirus exposure and HLA in healthy donors. Clones were read by immunoSEQ multiplex PCR, and TCRdb kept only the in-frame ones, dropping some. The sample records about 57,000 clones, approximately 83% being singletons. The sample comprised PBMCs. These receptors were collected from a man aged 30-40 years in good health and CMV-seronegative. The CDR3 runs from the conserved cysteine through the conserved F or W. Fields, in order: V gene, J gene, CDR3 protein.

TRBV11-2	TRBJ2-6	CASSLGRGGRSGANVLTF
TRBV6-5	TRBJ1-1	CASGGNAEAFF
TRBV6-5	TRBJ1-2	CASTNSGGYGYTF
TRBV4-1	TRBJ2-1	CASSQDRGSNEQFF
TRBV9	TRBJ2-5	CASSVDNGQETQYF
TRBV2	TRBJ1-1	CATLLKNTEAFF
TRBV5-6	TRBJ1-6	CASSLERGAKVPLHF
TRBV19	TRBJ2-3	CASSMDRGTDTQYF
TRBV27	TRBJ2-7	CASSPINRDDEQYF
TRBV5-1	TRBJ2-2	CASSPPSQTGELFF
TRBV7-2	TRBJ1-4	CASSPRTGGTNEKLFF
TRBV2	TRBJ1-4	CATSTNRATNEKLFF
TRBV5-1	TRBJ1-6	CASSLTPGQGRNSPLHF
TRBV10-1	TRBJ2-3	CASSEPKRGDTQYF
TRBV4-3	TRBJ2-3	CASSQDQGPTDTQYF
TRBV27	TRBJ1-2	CASSFLRTGGNYGYTF
TRBV29-1	TRBJ2-2	CSVEDSRGGTGELFF
TRBV2	TRBJ2-1	CASRENGGSYNEQFF